The present T cell receptor (beta chain) was sequenced within a study of blood T cell repertoires in COVID-19. The wider study: The origin of the acute and convalescent COVID-19 samples was the United States, Italy and Spain. T cells, B-cell-depleted T cells, or PBMCs supplied cDNA or gDNA.

The CDR3 consists of 12 residues. Per the germline V gene, CDR1 is LNHDA and CDR2 is SQIVND (reference sequence). Trimming cost V 7 bases and J 2 bases, with 8 bases left between them. Sequenced by immunoSEQ multiplex PCR; TCRdb stores in-frame clones only, minus some. Here the sample spans some 330,000 clones, about nine tenths being singletons. V is TRBV19 and J is TRBJ1-2, with TRBD1 as a possible D gene (5 bases). This receptor was obtained from a woman younger than 45 with COVID-19, enrolled during active disease. Sequenced input: peripheral blood. The CDR3 DNA reads as TGTGCCAGTACCACAGGAAACTATGGCTACACCTTC. Its translation: CASTTGNYGYTF.